The rows below give T cell receptor beta chains drawn from one sample of a study of tumor-infiltrating lymphocytes in primary liver carcinoma. TCRdb independently ran MiXCR on the multiplex PCR reads; one entry per CDR3 protein. The sample comprises about 32,000 distinct CDR3 sequences, 60% to 85% of which are singletons, and roughly 38% rests with the top ten. The source material was liver tumor tissue from sampling region 5. Receptors originate from a man in his forties with primary liver carcinoma and hepatitis B virus infection. Both conserved end residues are part of each CDR3. D genes are given only for firm matches. A clone size is listed for some rows: how often the clone was seen (once, few, many), or a class if it is expanded.

clone_size | j_call | v_call | d_call | cdr3_nt | cdr3_aa
many | TRBJ1-1 | TRBV6-6 | TRBD1 | TGTGCCAGCAGTTCACAGACGGGCCAGGGGGGTGAAGCTTTCTTT | CASSSQTGQGGEAFF
once | TRBJ2-5 | TRBV12-3/TRBV12-4 | - | TGTGCCAGTAGTTTAACGGTTGTGGGGATCCAGTACTTC | CASSLTVVGIQYF
- | TRBJ2-1 | TRBV11-2 | TRBD1 | TGTGCCAGTAGTATTCTAGCAGGGGGATACAATGAGCAGTCCTTC | CASSILAGGYNEQSF
medium-sized | TRBJ2-4 | TRBV4-2 | TRBD1 | TGTGCCAGCAGCCAAGATCTAACAGGGGGAAAGGCCATTCAGTACTTC | CASSQDLTGGKAIQYF
- | TRBJ2-7 | TRBV28 | - | TGTGCCAGCAGTATATTGGCTTGGGATGGAGAGCGGTACTTC | CASSILAWDGERYF
- | TRBJ1-4 | TRBV6-5 | - | TGTGCCGTCAGTTACTCCCGGGTGACTAATGAAAAGCTGTTTTTT | CAVSYSRVTNEKLFF
- | TRBJ1-2 | TRBV11-1 | TRBD1 | TGTGCTAGCAGTTTTCGGACAGGGGCGGACTATGACTACACCTTC | CASSFRTGADYDYTF
- | TRBJ2-3 | TRBV4-2 | TRBD2 | TGTACCAGCAGCCAAATGGCGCTTCTAGCGGGAGCGACGGATACGCAGTATTTT | CTSSQMALLAGATDTQYF
- | TRBJ1-5 | TRBV5-6 | - | TGTGCCAGCAGCATCGGGCGGAACAATCAGCCCCAGCATTTT | CASSIGRNNQPQHF
- | TRBJ2-1 | TRBV11-2 | - | TGTGCCAGCAGCTTAGGGATAGGGGATTACAATGAGCAGTTCTTC | CASSLGIGDYNEQFF
once | TRBJ2-7 | TRBV28 | TRBD1 | TGTGCCAGCTGTTCAATGGGACAGGGATACTACGAGCACTACTTC | CASCSMGQGYYEHYF
once | TRBJ2-2 | TRBV11-2 | - | TGTGCCAGCAGCTCCAGTCGGGAAGTAATCGGGGAACTGTTTTTT | CASSSSREVIGELFF
many | TRBJ2-5 | TRBV19 | TRBD2 | TGTGCCAGTAGTATAGCCGGACTAGCGGGAGGCGAGACCCAGTACTTC | CASSIAGLAGGETQYF
- | TRBJ1-6 | TRBV29-1 | - | TGCAGCGCTGTGACAGGACCGACTTCACCCCTCCATTTT | CSAVTGPTSPLHF
- | TRBJ2-7 | TRBV4-1 | - | TGCGCCAGCAGCCAATCCCTAACGGAGCCGCTATACGAGCAGTACTTC | CASSQSLTEPLYEQYF
- | TRBJ2-7 | TRBV6-1 | - | TGTGCCAGCAGTAAAGGGGGGCAGGGGGACGAGCAATACTTC | CASSKGGQGDEQYF
- | TRBJ2-3 | TRBV10-3 | TRBD2 | TGTGCCATCAGTCGGGACTACCAATGGGGCACAGATATGCAGTATTTT | CAISRDYQWGTDMQYF